This TCR beta chain stems from a study of blood T cell repertoires in COVID-19 (TCRdb year 2020). The study in broad terms: Collaborator samples came from the United States, Italy and Spain and covered acute and convalescent phases of COVID-19. The prospective study material was composed of cDNA or gDNA derived from T cells, B-cell-depleted T cells, or PBMCs. The dataset comprised deeply sampled blood TCRbeta repertoires from subjects exposed to, actively infected with, or recovered from COVID-19. The repertoires were made available in a free public database intended to serve as a resource for research on the immune response to SARS-CoV-2. Samples came from the ongoing ImmuneRACE study (first 160 participants) plus 1,254 subjects from 6 global collaborators. Sample metadata almost always included a de-identified subject ID, COVID-19 status, age in years and sex. Where HLA class I and class II types were available, the types were taken from metadata supplied by the sample provider, not from assay-based typing.

In Seattle, one collaborating source enrolled patients while the infection was active and tracked those patients longitudinally over the course of disease. Whole blood was collected in K2EDTA tubes by collaborating institutions according to the institutions' own protocols. For TCRbeta analysis, collaborators shipped samples in one of three forms: frozen whole blood, isolated PBMCs, or DNA extracted from either of those sample types. TCRbeta CDR3 regions were amplified from genomic DNA using the immunoSEQ Assay, a bias-controlled multiplex PCR. The paper's processing steps were these. Nucleated cell counts per sample were estimated from amplification of reference gene primers within the assay. Sequence reads were collapsed and filtered to measure the absolute abundance of every unique TCRbeta CDR3 rearrangement. For each sample, productive Simpson clonality was calculated by taking the square root of Simpson's diversity index across productive rearrangements. This immuneACCESS table, as held by TCRdb, lists in-frame sequences with V and J called but not all clones. Of the missing ones, under half trace to an unresolved V gene in checked studies; the others have no known cause. That table is the source of V, J and clone size, and D and trimming were worked out from the DNA. In all, the sample holds about 360,000 clones, and roughly 90% of those were seen once. The ten largest clones capture roughly 7.1% of the sample.

About this clone: Its antigen remains unidentified. Base qualities were left out, and no much larger clone turns up one base away.

Points the paper makes about the study in general: The amount of clinical and demographic metadata varied by source and participant and was provided uncurated.

The V and J ends are trimmed by 0 bases and 2 bases, leaving 18 bases between them. CDR1 is given as SGHDT and CDR2 as YYEEEE, both from the germline V gene. The CDR3 sequence holds 17 residues, the cysteine and phenylalanine included. Only CDR3 DNA remains: 51 bases, in frame from the first base. Sequenced sample: peripheral blood. In this chain, TRBV5-6 is recombined with TRBJ2-7, with no confident D gene call. The receptor's source is a woman aged 60 to 75 with COVID-19, enrolled during active disease. The CDR3 reads CASSLDPTGGATYEQYF. The sequenced DNA is TGTGCCAGCAGCTTGGACCCTACGGGTGGAGCGACCTACGAGCAGTACTTC.